The 7 T cell receptor beta chains below all came from one sample that was sequenced in a study of blood T cell repertoires in COVID-19. The assay was immunoSEQ multiplex PCR, and TCRdb's table has in-frame clones only and misses some. The sample contains some 210,000 clones, roughly 84% of which appear only once. The sequencing sample was made of peripheral blood. The receptors derive from a human donor in a cohort sampled during active COVID-19.

This chain connects TRBV19 to TRBJ1-3; D remains unclear. Germline lookup yields CDR1 LNHDA and CDR2 SQIVND (reference sequence). V shed 7 bases and J shed 0 bases, with 16 bases lying between them. The CDR3 spans 16 residues. The CDR3 region is CASNPGISFSGNTIYF. In DNA, the CDR3 is TGTGCCAGTAACCCCGGGATCTCCTTCTCTGGAAACACCATATATTTT.

V gene TRBV28 combines with J gene TRBJ2-1; 10 bases agree with TRBD2. Germline V gene lookup returns CDR1 MDHEN and CDR2 SYDVKM. V shed 6 bases and J 15 bases; nucleotides not matched to a gene: 11. The CDR3 spans 13 residues. This CDR3 is CASSQLAGLMPFF. CDR3 bases: TGTGCCAGCAGCCAACTAGCGGGGCTTATGCCGTTCTTC.

The chain combines TRBV2 with TRBJ2-5, with a weak D call TRBD1 (5 bases). Per the germline V gene, CDR1 is SNHLY and CDR2 is FYNNEI. CDR3 length: 14 amino acids. V lost 4 bases, J lost 2 bases, and 11 bases lay in between. CDR3 amino acids: CASSGSAGQETQYF. The CDR3 coding sequence is TGTGCCAGCAGTGGATCGGCAGGGCAAGAGACCCAGTACTTC.

The rearrangement uses TRBV6-6 and TRBJ2-1; tentatively, D is TRBD2 (5 bases). This CDR3 is built from 16 residues. Germline V lookup: CDR1 MNHNY, CDR2 SVGAGI (reference sequence). Trimming removed 5 bases from V and 3 bases from J, with 17 bases in between. Written as DNA, the CDR3 is TGTGCCAGCAGTACCCCCCGGGGTGCTGACTACAATGAGCAGTTCTTC. Its protein is CASSTPRGADYNEQFF.

The V call is TRBV30, the J call TRBJ1-4, with 8 bases that match TRBD1. Unmatched junction bases numbered 8, after V lost 1 base and J lost 13 bases. The CDR3 length is 13 residues. Per the germline V gene, CDR1 is GTSNPN and CDR2 is SVGIG (reference sequence). CDR3 coding DNA: TGTGCCTGGAGTGGGGGACAGGCCTCTCGACTGTTTTTT. Amino acid sequence: CAWSGGQASRLFF.

CDR3 nucleotide sequence: TGTGCCACAATCCTTCGACTAGCGGGAGCGGCAGATACGCAGTATTTT. Residues: CATILRLAGAADTQYF. This chain joins TRBV27 and TRBJ2-3; 12 nucleotides agree with TRBD2. J was trimmed by 4 bases and V by 10 bases; bases with no gene match: 12. Per germline, CDR1 MNHEY and CDR2 SMNVEV (reference sequence). The CDR3 runs 16 residues.

This clone was counted a single time. V usage is TRBV11-2 and J usage is TRBJ2-7, with 10 bases that match TRBD1. This CDR3 contains 15 residues. The junction had 2 bases not matched to a gene; V was cut back by 2 bases and J by 1 base. Germline assignment: CDR1 SGHAT and CDR2 FQNNGV. The CDR3 nucleotides read TGTGCCAGCAGCTTATCGGACAGGGGGTCCTACGAGCAGTACTTC. It yields the protein CASSLSDRGSYEQYF.